A selection of T cell receptor beta chains follows, all from one sample in a study of cytomegalovirus exposure and HLA in healthy donors. Some clones are missing from TCRdb's copy, which holds only in-frame ones; the method was immunoSEQ multiplex PCR. The data contain about 110,000 clones, 88% of them singletons. The sample was PBMCs. Every receptor here comes from a woman aged 18-35 years in good health and CMV-seropositive. Each CDR3 is given with its conserved first and last residue. D genes are given only for firm matches. A row's size may be missing; if present it is once, few, many or a size class.

>12|TRBJ1-5|TRBV29-1|.|.
CSVGQGREPQHF
TGCAGCGTTGGGCAGGGAAGAGAGCCCCAGCATTTT
>13|TRBJ2-3|TRBV7-9|.|TRBD1
CASKDRGTDTQYF
TGTGCCAGCAAAGACAGGGGAACAGATACGCAGTATTTT
>16|TRBJ1-5|TRBV10-2|.|TRBD1
CASRRDRASPNQPQHF
TGCGCCAGCAGAAGGGACAGGGCATCCCCAAATCAGCCCCAGCATTTT
>13|TRBJ2-1|TRBV27|once|TRBD1
CASRDRVYNEQFF
TGTGCCAGCCGGGACAGGGTATACAATGAGCAGTTCTTC
>13|TRBJ2-1|TRBV11-2|.|.
CASSPPWGSQLFF
TGTGCCAGCAGCCCCCCCTGGGGCAGCCAGCTGTTCTTC
>11|TRBJ1-1|TRBV28|.|TRBD1
CASSHQGVAFF
TGTGCCAGCAGTCATCAGGGGGTAGCTTTCTTT
>13|TRBJ2-7|TRBV14|.|.
CASSQDLGGEQYF
TGTGCCAGCAGCCAAGATTTGGGAGGCGAGCAGTACTTC
>15|TRBJ2-7|TRBV9|.|TRBD1
CASSGPGQSSYEQYF
TGTGCCAGCAGCGGACCGGGACAGAGCTCCTACGAGCAGTACTTC
>12|TRBJ2-5|TRBV19|.|TRBD1
CATGQGQETQYF
TGTGCCACCGGACAGGGACAAGAGACCCAGTACTTC
>17|TRBJ1-6|TRBV6-1|.|TRBD1
CASSELKVGTGNSPLHF
TGTGCCAGCAGTGAATTGAAGGTAGGGACAGGGAATTCACCCCTCCACTTT
>14|TRBJ2-1|TRBV19|.|.
CASSWQVGDNEQFF
TGTGCCAGTAGTTGGCAGGTAGGGGACAATGAGCAGTTCTTC
>16|TRBJ2-1|TRBV9|.|.
CASSVFSGSSYNEQFF
TGTGCCAGCAGCGTTTTTTCGGGATCCTCCTACAATGAGCAGTTCTTC
>14|TRBJ2-2|TRBV6-1|.|.
CASRVQGNPGELFF
TGTGCCAGCAGAGTACAGGGAAATCCCGGGGAGCTGTTTTTT
>16|TRBJ2-7|TRBV5-4|.|.
CASSRSAGGNYKEQYF
TGTGCCAGCAGCAGATCGGCAGGGGGGAATTATAAGGAGCAGTACTTC
>14|TRBJ2-5|TRBV19|.|.
CASSIGLLQETQYF
TGTGCCAGTAGTATTGGACTCCTCCAAGAGACCCAGTACTTC
>15|TRBJ1-1|TRBV6-5|.|.
CASSYSSGVGTEAFF
TGTGCCAGCAGTTACTCGTCAGGGGTGGGCACTGAAGCTTTCTTT
>15|TRBJ2-7|TRBV10-3|.|.
CAISEPGLDSYEQYF
TGTGCCATCAGTGAACCGGGACTTGATTCCTACGAGCAGTACTTC
>14|TRBJ2-5|TRBV9|.|TRBD1
CASSVGQVQETQYF
TGTGCCAGCAGCGTCGGACAGGTCCAAGAGACCCAGTACTTC
>13|TRBJ1-3|TRBV4-1|.|.
CASSAGVGNTIYF
TGCGCCAGCAGCGCGGGGGTCGGAAACACCATATATTTT
>16|TRBJ2-5|TRBV7-6|.|.
CASSLGLGGGQETQYF
TGTGCCAGCAGCTTAGGACTAGGGGGGGGTCAAGAGACCCAGTACTTC
>13|TRBJ1-1|TRBV19|few|.
CASSDTKNTEAFF
TGTGCCAGTAGTGATACAAAGAACACTGAAGCTTTCTTT
>19|TRBJ1-6|TRBV7-2|.|.
CASSFLGTQRSSYNSPLHF
TGTGCCAGCAGCTTCCTCGGGACACAGAGAAGCTCCTATAATTCACCCCTCCACTTT
>15|TRBJ2-7|TRBV4-1|.|TRBD1
CASSQGQGSSYEQYF
TGCGCCAGCAGCCAGGGACAGGGATCCTCCTACGAGCAGTACTTC
>13|TRBJ2-7|TRBV7-2|.|.
CASSLAASYEQYF
TGTGCCAGCAGCTTAGCGGCCAGCTACGAGCAGTACTTC
>17|TRBJ2-7|TRBV28|.|TRBD2
CASSRARLAGGLFEQYF
TGTGCCAGCAGTCGAGCTAGGTTAGCGGGGGGGCTTTTCGAGCAGTACTTC
>16|TRBJ1-2|TRBV6-4|.|.
CASSDSAIGGTYGYTF
TGTGCCAGCAGTGACTCGGCGATTGGGGGGACCTATGGCTACACCTTC
>16|TRBJ2-6|TRBV9|.|TRBD1
CASSGDRDSGANVLTF
TGTGCCAGCAGCGGGGACAGGGACTCTGGGGCCAACGTCCTGACTTTC
>13|TRBJ2-7|TRBV27|.|.
CASSPTPIYEQYF
TGTGCCAGCAGTCCGACACCCATCTACGAGCAGTACTTC